This T cell receptor (beta chain) was captured by sequencing in a study of shared clonotypes between healthy human individuals. Study in general: Three plates were used per donor for CD4 naive, three for CD4 memory, two for CD8 naive and one for CD8 memory.

Sequencing was performed with immunoSEQ multiplex PCR; in TCRdb, only in-frame clones are kept and a portion is missing. Of around 2,000,000 clones detected, roughly 91% appear once; the ten largest clones hold more than 1.5%. Naive CD8 isolation took CD45RO-negative cells positively selected for CCR7 and excluded terminally differentiated effector memory CD45RA+ cells. Notes on the study in general: Collection of samples was limited to blood; tissue repertoires likely differ.

Note on this clone: Its matching antigen is unknown.

The clonotype was recovered from a man aged 18 to 29 in good health. Some clones in this sample may be carry-over from other donors' samples. Specimen: naive CD8+ T cells from PBMCs.

This chain's CDR3 is CASSSYNEQFF. DNA of the CDR3: TGCGCCAGCAGCAGTTACAATGAGCAGTTCTTC. The rearrangement links TRBV5-1 to TRBJ2-1; the D is unclear. V lost 4 bases to trimming and J lost 4 bases, with 3 bases between them. The germline V gene encodes CDR1 SGHRS and CDR2 YFSETQ. The CDR3 runs to 11 residues.